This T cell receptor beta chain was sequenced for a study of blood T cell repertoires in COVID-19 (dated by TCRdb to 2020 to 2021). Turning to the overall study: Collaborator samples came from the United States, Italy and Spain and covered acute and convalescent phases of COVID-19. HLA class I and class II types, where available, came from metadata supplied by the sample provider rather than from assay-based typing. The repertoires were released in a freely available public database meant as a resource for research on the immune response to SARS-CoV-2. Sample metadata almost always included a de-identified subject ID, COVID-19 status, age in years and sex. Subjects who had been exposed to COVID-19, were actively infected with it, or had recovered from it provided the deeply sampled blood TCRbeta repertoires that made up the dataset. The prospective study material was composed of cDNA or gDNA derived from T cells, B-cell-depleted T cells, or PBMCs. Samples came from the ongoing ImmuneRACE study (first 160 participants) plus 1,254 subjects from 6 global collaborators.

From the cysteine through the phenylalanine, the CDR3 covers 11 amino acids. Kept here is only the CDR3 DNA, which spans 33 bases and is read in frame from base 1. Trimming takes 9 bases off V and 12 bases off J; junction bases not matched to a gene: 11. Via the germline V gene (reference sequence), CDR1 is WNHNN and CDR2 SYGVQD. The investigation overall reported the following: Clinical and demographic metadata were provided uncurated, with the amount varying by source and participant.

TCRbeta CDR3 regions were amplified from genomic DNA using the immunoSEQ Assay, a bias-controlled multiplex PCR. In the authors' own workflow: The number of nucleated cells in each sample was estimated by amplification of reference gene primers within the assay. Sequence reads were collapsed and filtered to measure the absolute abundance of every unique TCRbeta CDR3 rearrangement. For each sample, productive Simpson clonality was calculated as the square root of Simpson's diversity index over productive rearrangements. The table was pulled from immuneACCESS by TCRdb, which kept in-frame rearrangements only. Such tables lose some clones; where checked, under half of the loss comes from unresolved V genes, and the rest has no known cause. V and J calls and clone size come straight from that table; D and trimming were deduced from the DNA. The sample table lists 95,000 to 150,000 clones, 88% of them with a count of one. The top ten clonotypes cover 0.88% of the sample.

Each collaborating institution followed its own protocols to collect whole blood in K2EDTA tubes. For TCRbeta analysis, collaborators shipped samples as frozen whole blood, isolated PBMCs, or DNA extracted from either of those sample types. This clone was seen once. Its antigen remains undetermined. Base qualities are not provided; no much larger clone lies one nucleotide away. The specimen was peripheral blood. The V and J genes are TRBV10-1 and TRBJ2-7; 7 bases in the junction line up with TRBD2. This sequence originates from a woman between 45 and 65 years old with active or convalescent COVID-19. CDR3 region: CASPPYGLVYF. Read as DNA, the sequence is TGCGCCAGTCCCCCTTACGGACTAGTGTACTTC.